Each of the 7 T cell receptor beta chains below was sequenced from the same sample in a study of shared clonotypes between healthy human individuals. The repertoire was sequenced with immunoSEQ multiplex PCR; TCRdb's copy has only in-frame clones and lacks some. The repertoire includes 2 million to 3 million clones, 90% to 95% of them detected once, and 0.36% sits in the top ten. Material for sequencing was naive CD4+ T cells from PBMCs. Subset noted: CD45RA+ positively selected. These receptors were collected from a man between 18 and 35 years old in good health. Some clones in this sample may be carry-over from other donors' samples.

This clone was detected only a few times. The rearrangement joins TRBV5-1 to TRBJ1-1; TRBD1 matches at 7 bases. J lost 3 bases, V lost 5 bases, and 1 base had no gene match. This CDR3 is built from 12 residues. The germline V gene has CDR1 SGHRS and CDR2 YFSETQ. CDR3 nucleotides: TGCGCCAGCAGGACAGGGTACACTGAAGCTTTCTTT. It specifies CASRTGYTEAFF.

Comment on this clone: The same CDR3 arises from other DNA sequences in this sample as well. J is TRBJ2-5 and V is TRBV7-9, with D unclear. The CDR3 sequence is 14 residues long. Germline assignment: CDR1 SEHNR and CDR2 FQNEAQ (reference sequence). Trimming left V 0 bases short and J 3 bases short, with 8 bases between. CDR3 DNA: TGTGCCAGCAGCTTAGCGGGCACAGAAGAGACCCAGTACTTC. Translation gives CASSLAGTEETQYF.

This sequence joins TRBV28 and TRBJ2-1; 9 nucleotides match TRBD2. Germline V gene data show CDR1 as MDHEN and CDR2 as SYDVKM. Trimming removed 7 bases from V and 3 bases from J; junction bases left unmatched: 10. The CDR3 has 16 amino acids. The CDR3: CASILGGTSRYNEQFF. In DNA form, the CDR3 reads TGTGCCAGCATCCTGGGGGGGACTAGCCGCTACAATGAGCAGTTCTTC.

The gene calls are TRBV10-3 and TRBJ2-3; the match to TRBD2 covers 9 bases. This CDR3 has 16 residues. Per germline, CDR1 ENHRY and CDR2 SYGVKD. After removal of 2 bases from V and 2 bases from J, the junction contained 5 bases not matched to a gene. The CDR3 sequence: CAISEDLAGYTDTQYF. The CDR3 coding sequence is TGTGCCATCAGTGAGGACCTAGCGGGATACACAGATACGCAGTATTTT.

The gene calls are TRBV28 and TRBJ2-2, with 10 bases identical to TRBD2. CDR3 size: 21 residues. Looked up from germline, CDR1 is MDHEN and CDR2 is SYDVKM. Unmatched junction bases numbered 21, after V lost 5 bases and J lost 3 bases. CDR3 nucleotide sequence: TGTGCCAGCAGTCGGGGTTTGAAGTTAGCGGGAGGCGATACGGACACCGGGGAGCTGTTTTTT. Translating it yields CASSRGLKLAGGDTDTGELFF.

This clone was counted a single time. The gene calls are TRBV7-8 and TRBJ1-2; 7 nucleotides align to TRBD1. The CDR3 spans 14 residues. The germline V gene encodes CDR1 SGHVS and CDR2 FQNEAQ. With 6 bases clipped from V and 2 bases from J, the junction kept 6 bases outside the gene matches. CDR3 residues: CASSSPTGNYGYTF. The CDR3, as DNA: TGTGCCAGCAGTTCGCCGACAGGGAACTATGGCTACACCTTC.

V is TRBV5-1 and J is TRBJ2-5, with a tentative D call TRBD2 (7 bases). This CDR3 comprises 14 residues. Germline V gene lookup returns CDR1 SGHRS and CDR2 YFSETQ. The V and J ends lost 3 bases and 5 bases respectively, with 14 bases between them. The DNA for the CDR3 is TGCGCCAGCAGCTATCGGGGGGCCGGGGAGACCCAGTACTTC. Translation gives CASSYRGAGETQYF.